The clone carrying this T cell receptor beta chain was counted once. Its target is not known. The samples comprised about 0.95-11 million cryopreserved PBMC ahead of DNA extraction. These data are taken from a study of long-term antiretroviral therapy in people with HIV. For the study at large: Collection dates of the earliest samples fall about a decade before the 2015 immediate-ART recommendation.

The V gene's germline CDR1 is SGHTA and CDR2 FQGNSA. Trimming took 3 bases from V and 2 from J, leaving 17 bases between them. The CDR3 loop spans 17 amino acids. Survey-level resolution applied to immunoSEQ assay v3.0. TCRdb keeps only in-frame clones here, not all; method: immunoSEQ multiplex PCR. This sample has some 25,000 clones; approximately 88% occur once, and the top ten carry approximately 15%. Study results and limitations: ART adherence, viral resistance and therapy changes went unrecorded. Collection of the blood, which took place between the mid-2000s and the late 2010s, possibly occurred under older ART regimens.

This sequence originates from a man between 25 and 39 years old with HIV. The chain employs TRBV7-2 and TRBJ2-1; D gene ambiguous. This specimen consisted of unsorted PBMCs, obtained around 4.1 years after starting antiretroviral therapy. CDR3 in DNA: TGTGCCAGCAGCTTCATACCCATAACAAGAACCTACAATGAGCAGTTCTTC. Translating it yields CASSFIPITRTYNEQFF.